The 8 T cell receptor beta chains given below trace back to one sample, sequenced in a study of T cell repertoires in cytomegalovirus infection. No antigen has been assigned to these receptors. One entry per CDR3 protein, called by TCRdb with MiXCR from the reads. This sample has about 700,000 distinct CDR3 sequences, with 30% to 35% found just once. The sample in question was cultured PBMCs, obtained from culture after CMV antigen stimulation. The receptors here all came from a human donor in good health (CMV status not recorded). Some clones in this sample may be carry-over from other donors' samples.

The V gene is TRBV4-1, the J gene TRBJ2-3; D possibly corresponds to TRBD2 (6 bases). Germline CDR1 MGHRA, CDR2 YSYEKL. The CDR3 has 15 amino acids. The ends were cut back, 3 bases at V and 2 bases at J, with 12 bases in the middle. The CDR3 sequence: CASSQVAGTTDTQYF. The CDR3, as DNA: TGCGCCAGCAGCCAGGTGGCGGGGACCACAGATACGCAGTATTTT.

This clonotype was counted many times. The J gene is TRBJ2-1, the V gene TRBV7-9; TRBD2 matches at 9 bases. The CDR3 is made up of 18 amino acids. Germline V CDR1 and CDR2: SEHNR, FQNEAQ (reference sequence). V dropped 5 bases and J dropped 4; count of bases not matched to a gene: 15. CDR3 in amino acids: CASSPVSGSFPSYNEQFF. The CDR3 DNA follows: TGTGCCAGCAGCCCAGTTAGCGGGAGTTTCCCTTCGTACAATGAGCAGTTCTTC.

This clonotype was seen a handful of times. Here the CDR3 reads CASATVSNYGYTF. The CDR3, as DNA: TGTGCCAGCGCGACAGTATCTAACTATGGCTACACCTTC. V usage is TRBV12-3 or TRBV12-4 and J usage is TRBJ1-2; tentative D call: TRBD1 (5 bases). Trimming removed 8 bases at V and 0 bases at J, with 10 bases between. This CDR3 has 13 residues.

J is TRBJ2-7 and V is TRBV6-5; no definite D call. V shed 0 bases and J shed 2 bases, with 11 bases lying between them. Germline CDR1 MNHEY, CDR2 SVGAGI. The CDR3 spans 15 residues. Here the CDR3 reads CASSYSNSETYEQYF. The CDR3 DNA follows: TGTGCCAGCAGTTACTCGAACAGCGAGACCTACGAGCAGTACTTC.

The table lists this clonotype with many counts. V gene TRBV7-2 combines with J gene TRBJ2-5; 12 nucleotides agree with TRBD2. From germline, CDR1 is SGHTA and CDR2 FQGNSA. The trim removed 5 bases at V and 2 bases at J, leaving 6 bases unmatched. The CDR3 loop spans 16 amino acids. CDR3 sequence: CASSVLAGGVQETQYF. The CDR3 DNA reads as TGTGCCAGCAGCGTTCTAGCGGGGGGGGTACAAGAGACCCAGTACTTC.

The V and J genes are TRBV20-1 and TRBJ1-2; D gene ambiguous. V was clipped by 0 bases and J by 4 bases, with 12 bases between them. Germline V gene lookup returns CDR1 DFQATT and CDR2 SNEGSKA (reference sequence). CDR3 length: 14 amino acids. In nucleotides, the CDR3 is TGCAGTGCTAGAGATCCTCCAGGCCCCTATGGCTACACCTTC. Translating gives CSARDPPGPYGYTF.

The J gene is TRBJ2-1, the V gene TRBV7-9; possible D gene TRBD2, 6 bases. V lost 3 bases, J lost 8 bases, and 20 bases lay in between. The CDR3 loop spans 16 amino acids. Looked up from germline, CDR1 is SEHNR and CDR2 is FQNEAQ (reference sequence). CDR3 residues: CASSFRAGPNGDEQFF. CDR3 bases: TGTGCCAGCAGCTTTCGGGCGGGACCCAATGGGGATGAGCAGTTCTTC.

The chain couples TRBV20-1 to TRBJ2-5, with D hard to call. The CDR3 contains 13 residues. Per germline, CDR1 DFQATT and CDR2 SNEGSKA (reference sequence). V was shortened by 4 bases and J by 5 bases, with 14 bases between the two germline ends. Here the CDR3 DNA reads TGCAGTGCTAAGGACGGGTTAGGGGAGACCCAGTACTTC. Translated: CSAKDGLGETQYF.